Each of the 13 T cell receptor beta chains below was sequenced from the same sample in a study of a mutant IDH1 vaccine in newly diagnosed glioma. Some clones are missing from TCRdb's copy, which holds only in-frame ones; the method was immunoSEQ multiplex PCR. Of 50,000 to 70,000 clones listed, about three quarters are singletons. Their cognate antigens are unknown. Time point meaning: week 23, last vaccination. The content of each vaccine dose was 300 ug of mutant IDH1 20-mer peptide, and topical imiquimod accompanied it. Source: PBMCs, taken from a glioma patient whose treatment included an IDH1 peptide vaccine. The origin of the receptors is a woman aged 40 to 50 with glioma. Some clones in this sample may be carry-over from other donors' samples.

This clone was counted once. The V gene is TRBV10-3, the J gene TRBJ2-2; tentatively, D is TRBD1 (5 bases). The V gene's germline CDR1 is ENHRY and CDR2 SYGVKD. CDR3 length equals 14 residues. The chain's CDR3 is CASQVAGYTGELFF. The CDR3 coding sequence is TGTGCTTCACAGGTAGCAGGGTACACCGGGGAGCTGTTTTTT.

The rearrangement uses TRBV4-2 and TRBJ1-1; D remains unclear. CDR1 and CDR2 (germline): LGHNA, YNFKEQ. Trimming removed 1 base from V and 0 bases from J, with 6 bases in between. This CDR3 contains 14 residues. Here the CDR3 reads CASSQGHMNTEAFF. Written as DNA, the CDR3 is TGTGCCAGCAGCCAAGGACATATGAACACTGAAGCTTTCTTT.

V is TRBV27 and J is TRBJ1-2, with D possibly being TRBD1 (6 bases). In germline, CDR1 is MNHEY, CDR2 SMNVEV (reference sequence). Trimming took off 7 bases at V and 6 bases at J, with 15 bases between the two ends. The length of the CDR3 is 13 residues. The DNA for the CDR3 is TGTGCCAGCATCTGCGGGGGGCCCGATGGCTACACCTTC. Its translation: CASICGGPDGYTF.

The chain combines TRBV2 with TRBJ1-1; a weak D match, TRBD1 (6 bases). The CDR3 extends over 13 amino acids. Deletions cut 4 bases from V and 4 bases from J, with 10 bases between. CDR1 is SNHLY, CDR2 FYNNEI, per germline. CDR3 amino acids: CASSVQGTTEAFF. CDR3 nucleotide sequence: TGTGCCAGCAGTGTCCAGGGGACCACTGAAGCTTTCTTT.

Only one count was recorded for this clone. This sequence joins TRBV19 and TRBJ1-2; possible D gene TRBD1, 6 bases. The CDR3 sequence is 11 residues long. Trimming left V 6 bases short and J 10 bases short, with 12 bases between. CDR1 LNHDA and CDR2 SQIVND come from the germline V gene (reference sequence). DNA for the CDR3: TGTGCCAGTAGCCTGGGGACACACTACACCTTC. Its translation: CASSLGTHYTF.

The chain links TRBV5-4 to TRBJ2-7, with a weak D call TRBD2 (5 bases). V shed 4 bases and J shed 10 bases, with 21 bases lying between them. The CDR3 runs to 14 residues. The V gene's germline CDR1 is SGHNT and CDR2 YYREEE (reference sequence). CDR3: CASSVEGRDPKQYF. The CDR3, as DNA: TGTGCCAGCAGCGTCGAGGGCCGAGACCCTAAACAGTACTTC.

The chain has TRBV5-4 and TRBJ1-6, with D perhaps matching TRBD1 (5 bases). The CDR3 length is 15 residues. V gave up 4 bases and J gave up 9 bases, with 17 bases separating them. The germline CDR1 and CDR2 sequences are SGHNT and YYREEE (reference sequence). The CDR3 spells CASSRRGGDGSPLHF. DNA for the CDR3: TGTGCCAGCAGCCGTCGCGGGGGGGACGGTTCACCCCTCCACTTT.

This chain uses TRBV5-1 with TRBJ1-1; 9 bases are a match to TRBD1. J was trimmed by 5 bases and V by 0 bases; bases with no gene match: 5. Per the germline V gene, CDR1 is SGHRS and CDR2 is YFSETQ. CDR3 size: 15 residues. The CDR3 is CASSLGGQGPTEAFF. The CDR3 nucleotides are TGCGCCAGCAGCTTGGGTGGACAGGGGCCGACTGAAGCTTTCTTT.

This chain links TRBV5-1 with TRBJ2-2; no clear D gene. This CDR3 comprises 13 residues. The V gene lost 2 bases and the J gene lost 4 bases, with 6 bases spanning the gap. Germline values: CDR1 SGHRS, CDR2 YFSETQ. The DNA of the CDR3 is TGCGCCAGCAGCTTTCGTAGCACCGGGGAGCTGTTTTTT. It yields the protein CASSFRSTGELFF. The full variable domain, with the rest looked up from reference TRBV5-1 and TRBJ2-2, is KAGVTQTPRYLIKTRGQQVTLSCSPISGHRSVSWYQQTPGQGLQFLFEYFSETQRNKGNFPGRFSGRQFSNSRSEMNVSTLELGDSALYLCASSFRSTGELFFGEGSRLTVL.

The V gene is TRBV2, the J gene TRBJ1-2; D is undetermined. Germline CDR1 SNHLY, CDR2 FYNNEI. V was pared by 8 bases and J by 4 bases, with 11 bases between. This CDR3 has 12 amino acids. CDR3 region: CASVRTPYGYTF. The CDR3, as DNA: TGTGCCAGCGTCCGGACCCCCTATGGCTACACCTTC.

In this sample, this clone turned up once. For the CDR3, the DNA is TGTGCCAGCAGCGAGGGGCGGGGGACCTATGGCTACACCTTC. This codes for CASSEGRGTYGYTF. The chain uses TRBV9 and TRBJ1-2; D may be TRBD1 (5 bases). V was pared by 3 bases and J by 4 bases, with 13 bases between. The germline V gene encodes CDR1 SGDLS and CDR2 YYNGEE. The CDR3 is 14 amino acids.

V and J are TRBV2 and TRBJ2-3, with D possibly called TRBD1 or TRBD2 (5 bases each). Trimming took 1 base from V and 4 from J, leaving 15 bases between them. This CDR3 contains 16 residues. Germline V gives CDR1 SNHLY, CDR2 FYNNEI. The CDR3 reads CASSEGANRGADTQYF. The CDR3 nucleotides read TGTGCCAGCAGTGAAGGGGCAAACCGAGGGGCAGATACGCAGTATTTT.

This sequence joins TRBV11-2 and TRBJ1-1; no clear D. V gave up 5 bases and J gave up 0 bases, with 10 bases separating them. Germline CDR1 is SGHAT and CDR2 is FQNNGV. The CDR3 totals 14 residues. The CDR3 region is CASSQSRLNTEAFF. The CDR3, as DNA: TGTGCCAGCAGCCAGTCCCGGTTGAACACTGAAGCTTTCTTT.